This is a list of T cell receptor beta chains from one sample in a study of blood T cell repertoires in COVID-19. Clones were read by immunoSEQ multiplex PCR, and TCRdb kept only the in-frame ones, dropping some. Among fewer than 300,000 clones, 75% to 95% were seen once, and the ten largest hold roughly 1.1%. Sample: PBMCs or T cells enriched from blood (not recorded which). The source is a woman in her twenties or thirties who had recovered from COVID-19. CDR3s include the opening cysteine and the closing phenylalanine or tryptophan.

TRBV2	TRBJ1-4	CASRVQGAGEKLFF
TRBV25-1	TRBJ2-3	CASGYQADTQYF
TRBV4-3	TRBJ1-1	CASSPRRDLPEAFF
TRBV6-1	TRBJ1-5	CASSGSGQGLTQPQHF
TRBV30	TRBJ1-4	CAWNFGQHNEKLFF
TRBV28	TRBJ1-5	CASSFLSGQGAWQPQHF
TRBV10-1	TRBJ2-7	CASTSGCNNSYEQYF
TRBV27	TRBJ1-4	CASSSAGRYEKLFF
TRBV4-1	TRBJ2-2	CASSQRRTPTGELFF
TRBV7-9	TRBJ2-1	CASVTSGSYNEQFF
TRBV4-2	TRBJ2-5	CASSHLAGEQETQYF
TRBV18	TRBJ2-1	CASSPDRGGSNEQFF
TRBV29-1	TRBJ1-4	CSVSYRTGGPRGEKLFF